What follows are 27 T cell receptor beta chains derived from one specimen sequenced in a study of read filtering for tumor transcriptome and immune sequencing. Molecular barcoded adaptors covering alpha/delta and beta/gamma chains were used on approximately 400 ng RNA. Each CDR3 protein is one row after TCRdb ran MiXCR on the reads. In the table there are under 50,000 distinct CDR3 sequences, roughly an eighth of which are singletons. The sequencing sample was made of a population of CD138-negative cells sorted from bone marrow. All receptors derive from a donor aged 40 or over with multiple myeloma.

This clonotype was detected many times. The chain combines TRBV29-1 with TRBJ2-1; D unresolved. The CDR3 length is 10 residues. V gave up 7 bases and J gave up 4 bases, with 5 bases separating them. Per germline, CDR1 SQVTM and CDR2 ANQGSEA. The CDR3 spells CSAGYNEQFF. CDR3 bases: TGCAGCGCTGGGTACAATGAGCAGTTCTTC.

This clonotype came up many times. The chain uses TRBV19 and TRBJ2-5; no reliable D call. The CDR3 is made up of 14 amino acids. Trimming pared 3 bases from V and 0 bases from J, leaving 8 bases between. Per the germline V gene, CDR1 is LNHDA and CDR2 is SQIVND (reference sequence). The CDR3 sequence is CASSIGQNQETQYF. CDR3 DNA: TGTGCCAGTAGTATCGGTCAGAACCAAGAGACCCAGTACTTC. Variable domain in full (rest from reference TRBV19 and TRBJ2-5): DGGITQSPKYLFRKEGQNVTLSCEQNLNHDAMYWYRQDPGQGLRLIYYSQIVNDFQKGDIAEGYSVSREKKESFPLTVTSAQKNPTAFYLCASSIGQNQETQYFGPGTRLLVL.

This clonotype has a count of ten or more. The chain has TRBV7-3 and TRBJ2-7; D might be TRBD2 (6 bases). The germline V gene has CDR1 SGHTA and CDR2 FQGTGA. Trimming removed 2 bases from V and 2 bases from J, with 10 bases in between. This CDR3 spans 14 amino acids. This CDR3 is CASSLGDLPYEQYF. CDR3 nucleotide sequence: TGTGCCAGCAGCTTAGGGGACTTACCCTACGAGCAGTACTTC. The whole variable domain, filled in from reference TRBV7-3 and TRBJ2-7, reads GAGVSQTPSNKVTEKGKYVELRCDPISGHTALYWYRQSLGQGPEFLIYFQGTGAADDSGLPNDRFFAVRPEGSVSTLKIQRTERGDSAVYLCASSLGDLPYEQYFGPGTRLTVT.

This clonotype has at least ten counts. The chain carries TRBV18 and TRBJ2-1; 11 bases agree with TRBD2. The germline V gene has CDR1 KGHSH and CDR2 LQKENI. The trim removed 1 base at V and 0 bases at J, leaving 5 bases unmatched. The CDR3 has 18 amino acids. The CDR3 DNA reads TGTGCCAGCTCACCACGGACGACTAGCGGGAACTCCTACAATGAGCAGTTCTTC. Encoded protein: CASSPRTTSGNSYNEQFF. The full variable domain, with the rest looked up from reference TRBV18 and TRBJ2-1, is NAGVMQNPRHLVRRRGQEARLRCSPMKGHSHVYWYRQLPEEGLKFMVYLQKENIIDESGMPKERFSAEFPKEGPSILRIQQVVRGDSAAYFCASSPRTTSGNSYNEQFFGPGTRLTVL.

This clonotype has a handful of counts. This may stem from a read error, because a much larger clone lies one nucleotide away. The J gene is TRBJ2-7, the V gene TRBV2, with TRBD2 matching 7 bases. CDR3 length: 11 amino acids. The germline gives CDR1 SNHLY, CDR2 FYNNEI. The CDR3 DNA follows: TGTGCCAGCGGTGACATCCTAGCGGAGTACTTC. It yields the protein CASGDILAEYF. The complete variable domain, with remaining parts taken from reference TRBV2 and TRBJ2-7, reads EPEVTQTPSHQVTQMGQEVILRCVPISNHLYFYWYRQILGQKVEFLVSFYNNEISEKSEIFDDQFSVERPDGSNFTLKIRSTKLEDSAMYFCASGDILAEYFGPGTRLTVT.

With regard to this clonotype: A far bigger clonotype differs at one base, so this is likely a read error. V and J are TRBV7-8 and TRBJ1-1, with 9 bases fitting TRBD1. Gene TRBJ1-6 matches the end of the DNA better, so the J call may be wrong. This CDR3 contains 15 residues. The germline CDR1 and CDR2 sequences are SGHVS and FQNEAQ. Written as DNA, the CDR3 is TGTGCCAGCAGCCTCCGGGACAGGGTCCGTTCACCCCTCCACTTT. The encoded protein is CASSLRDRVRSPLHF.

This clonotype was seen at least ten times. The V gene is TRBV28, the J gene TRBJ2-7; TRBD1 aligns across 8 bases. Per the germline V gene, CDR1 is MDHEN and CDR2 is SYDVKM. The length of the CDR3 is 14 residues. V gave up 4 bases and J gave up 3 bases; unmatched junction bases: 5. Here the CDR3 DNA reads TGTGCCAGCAGTTCAACAGGGGGTAACTACGAGCAGTACTTC. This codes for CASSSTGGNYEQYF.

The CDR3 DNA sequence: TGTGCCAGCAGTGGCTTCGGATATGAAGCTTTCTTT. Protein product: CASSGFGYEAFF. The chain carries TRBV28 and TRBJ1-1; no definite D call. Trimming cost V 5 bases and J 7 bases, with 11 bases left between them. This CDR3 contains 12 residues. Germline CDR1 MDHEN, CDR2 SYDVKM.

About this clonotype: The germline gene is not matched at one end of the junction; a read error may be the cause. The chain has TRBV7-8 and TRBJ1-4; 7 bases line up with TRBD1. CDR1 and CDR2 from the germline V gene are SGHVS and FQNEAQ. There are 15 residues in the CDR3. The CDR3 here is CANSYQTGANEKLFF. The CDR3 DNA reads TGTGCCAACAGCTACCAAACAGGGGCTAATGAAAAACTGTTTTTT. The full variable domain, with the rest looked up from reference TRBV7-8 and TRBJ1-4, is GAGVSQSPRYKVAKRGQDVALRCDPISGHVSLFWYQQALGQGPEFLTYFQNEAQLDKSGLPSDRFFAERPEGSVSTLKIQRTQQEDSAVYLCANSYQTGANEKLFFGSGTQLSVL.

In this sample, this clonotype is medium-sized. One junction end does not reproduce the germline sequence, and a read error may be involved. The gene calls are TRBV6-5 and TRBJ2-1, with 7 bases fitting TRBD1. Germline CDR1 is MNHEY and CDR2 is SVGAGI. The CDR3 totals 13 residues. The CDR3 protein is CASSYAAGTEMLF. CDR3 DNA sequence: TGTGCCAGCAGTTACGCCGCCGGGACAGAGATGCTCTTC.

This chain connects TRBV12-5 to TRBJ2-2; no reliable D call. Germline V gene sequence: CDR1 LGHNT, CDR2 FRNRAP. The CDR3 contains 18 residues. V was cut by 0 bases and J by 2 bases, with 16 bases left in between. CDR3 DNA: TGTGCTAGTGGTTTGGTACCCGGTGGAAGGGTCAACACCGGGGAGCTGTTTTTT. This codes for CASGLVPGGRVNTGELFF. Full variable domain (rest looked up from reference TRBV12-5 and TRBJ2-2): DARVTQTPRHKVTEMGQEVTMRCQPILGHNTVFWYRQTMMQGLELLAYFRNRAPLDDSGMPKDRFSAEMPDATLATLKIQPSEPRDSAVYFCASGLVPGGRVNTGELFFGEGSRLTVL.

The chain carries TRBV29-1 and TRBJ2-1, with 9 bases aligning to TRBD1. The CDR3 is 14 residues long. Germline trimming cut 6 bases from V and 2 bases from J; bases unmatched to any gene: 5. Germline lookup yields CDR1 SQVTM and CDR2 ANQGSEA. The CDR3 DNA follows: TGCAGCGTCAAGGACAGGGGCCCCTACAATGAGCAGTTCTTC. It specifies CSVKDRGPYNEQFF.

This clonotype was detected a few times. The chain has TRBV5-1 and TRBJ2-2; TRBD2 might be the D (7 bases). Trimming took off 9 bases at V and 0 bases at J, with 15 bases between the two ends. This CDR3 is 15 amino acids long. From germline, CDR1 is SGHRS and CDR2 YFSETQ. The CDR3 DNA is TGCGCCACCCACCGGGGGGCCACGAACACCGGGGAGCTGTTTTTT. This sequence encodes CATHRGATNTGELFF.

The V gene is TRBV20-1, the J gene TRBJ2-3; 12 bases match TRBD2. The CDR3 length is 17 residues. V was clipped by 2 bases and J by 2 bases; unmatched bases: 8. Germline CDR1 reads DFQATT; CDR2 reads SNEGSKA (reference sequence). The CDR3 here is CSARWGTSGLDTDTQYF. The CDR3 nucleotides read TGCAGTGCTAGATGGGGGACTAGCGGGCTAGACACAGATACGCAGTATTTT.

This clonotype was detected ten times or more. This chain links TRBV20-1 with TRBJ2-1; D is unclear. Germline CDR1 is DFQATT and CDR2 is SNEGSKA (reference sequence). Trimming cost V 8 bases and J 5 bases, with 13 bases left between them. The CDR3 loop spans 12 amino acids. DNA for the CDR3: TGCAGTTCCTCCGGCCCCAACAATGAGCAGTTCTTC. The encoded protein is CSSSGPNNEQFF.

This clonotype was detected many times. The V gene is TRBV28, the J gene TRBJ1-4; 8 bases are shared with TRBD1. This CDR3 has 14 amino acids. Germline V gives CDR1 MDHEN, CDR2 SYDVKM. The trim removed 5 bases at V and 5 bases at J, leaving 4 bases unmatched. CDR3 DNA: TGTGCCAGCAGTATCAGACAGGGGAATGAAAAACTGTTTTTT. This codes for CASSIRQGNEKLFF.

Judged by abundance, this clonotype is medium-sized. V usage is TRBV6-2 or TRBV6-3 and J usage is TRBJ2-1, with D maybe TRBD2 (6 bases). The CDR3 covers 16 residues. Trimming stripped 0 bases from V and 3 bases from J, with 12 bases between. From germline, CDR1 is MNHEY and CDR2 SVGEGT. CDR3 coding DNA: TGTGCCAGCAGTTACTCGATGGGGCGGGACTACAATGAGCAGTTCTTC. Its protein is CASSYSMGRDYNEQFF.

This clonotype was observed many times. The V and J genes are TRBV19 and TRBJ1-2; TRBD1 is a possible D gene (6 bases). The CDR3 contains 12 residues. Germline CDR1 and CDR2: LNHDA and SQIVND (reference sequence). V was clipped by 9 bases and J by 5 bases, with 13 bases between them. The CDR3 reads CASLDRRYGYTF. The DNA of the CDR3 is TGTGCCAGCCTTGACAGGCGATATGGCTACACCTTC.

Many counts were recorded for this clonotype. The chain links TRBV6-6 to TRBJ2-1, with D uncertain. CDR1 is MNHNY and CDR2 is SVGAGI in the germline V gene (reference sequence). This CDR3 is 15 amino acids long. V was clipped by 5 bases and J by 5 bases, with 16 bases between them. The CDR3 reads CASSITQDGDNEQFF. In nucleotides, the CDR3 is TGTGCCAGCAGTATTACCCAGGACGGCGACAATGAGCAGTTCTTC.

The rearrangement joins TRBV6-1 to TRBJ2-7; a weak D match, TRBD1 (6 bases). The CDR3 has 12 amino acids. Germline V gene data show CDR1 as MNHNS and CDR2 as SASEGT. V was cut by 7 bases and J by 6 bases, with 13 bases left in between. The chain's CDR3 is CASTKQGPEQYF. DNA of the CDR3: TGTGCCAGCACCAAACAGGGCCCCGAGCAGTACTTC.

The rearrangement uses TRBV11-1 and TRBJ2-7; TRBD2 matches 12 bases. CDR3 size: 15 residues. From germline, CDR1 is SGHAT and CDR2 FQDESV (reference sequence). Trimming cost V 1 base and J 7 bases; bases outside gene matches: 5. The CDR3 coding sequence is TGTGCCAGCAGCTTAGGGCTAGCGGGAGGGCAGGAGCAGTACTTC. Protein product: CASSLGLAGGQEQYF.

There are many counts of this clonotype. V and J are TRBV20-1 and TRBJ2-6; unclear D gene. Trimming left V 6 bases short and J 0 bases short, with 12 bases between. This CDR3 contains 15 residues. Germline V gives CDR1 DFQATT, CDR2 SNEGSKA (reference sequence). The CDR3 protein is CSARRDGSGANVLTF. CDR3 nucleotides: TGCAGTGCGAGACGCGACGGCTCTGGGGCCAACGTCCTGACTTTC.

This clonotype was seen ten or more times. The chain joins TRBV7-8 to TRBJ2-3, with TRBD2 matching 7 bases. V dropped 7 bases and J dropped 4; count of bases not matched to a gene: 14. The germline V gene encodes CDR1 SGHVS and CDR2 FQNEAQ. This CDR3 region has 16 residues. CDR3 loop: CASTKSIAGPADTQYF. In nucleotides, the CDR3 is TGTGCCAGCACTAAGAGTATAGCGGGCCCGGCAGATACGCAGTATTTT. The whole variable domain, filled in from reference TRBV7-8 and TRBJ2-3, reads GAGVSQSPRYKVAKRGQDVALRCDPISGHVSLFWYQQALGQGPEFLTYFQNEAQLDKSGLPSDRFFAERPEGSVSTLKIQRTQQEDSAVYLCASTKSIAGPADTQYFGPGTRLTVL.

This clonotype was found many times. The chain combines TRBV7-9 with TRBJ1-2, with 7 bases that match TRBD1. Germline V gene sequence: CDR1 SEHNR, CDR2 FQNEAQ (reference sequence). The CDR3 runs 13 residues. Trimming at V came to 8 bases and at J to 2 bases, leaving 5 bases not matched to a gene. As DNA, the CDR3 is TGTGCCAGCCACCGGGACAGCAACTATGGCTACACCTTC. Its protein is CASHRDSNYGYTF.

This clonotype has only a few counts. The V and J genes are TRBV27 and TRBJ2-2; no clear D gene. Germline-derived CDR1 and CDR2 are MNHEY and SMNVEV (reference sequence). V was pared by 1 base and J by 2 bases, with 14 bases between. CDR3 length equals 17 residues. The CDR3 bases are TGTGCCAGCAGTTTATATCTCGGGTTCGGCAACACCGGGGAGCTGTTTTTT. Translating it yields CASSLYLGFGNTGELFF.

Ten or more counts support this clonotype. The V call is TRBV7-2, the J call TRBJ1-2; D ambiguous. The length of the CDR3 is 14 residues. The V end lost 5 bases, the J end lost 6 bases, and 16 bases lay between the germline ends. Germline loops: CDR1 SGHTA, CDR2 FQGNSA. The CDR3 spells CASSPMPGRDGYTF. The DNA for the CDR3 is TGTGCCAGCAGCCCAATGCCCGGGCGCGATGGCTACACCTTC.

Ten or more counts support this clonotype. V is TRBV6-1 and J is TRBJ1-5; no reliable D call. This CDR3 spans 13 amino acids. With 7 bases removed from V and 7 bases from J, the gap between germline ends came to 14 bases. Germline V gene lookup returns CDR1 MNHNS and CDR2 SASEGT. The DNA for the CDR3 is TGTGCCAGCACCGCGACCCAATGGCAGCCCCAGCATTTT. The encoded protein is CASTATQWQPQHF.